The clone carrying this T cell receptor beta chain has only a few counts. The authors' processing: Reference gene primer amplification gave nucleated cell count estimates. Sequenced by immunoSEQ multiplex PCR; TCRdb stores in-frame clones only, minus some. V, J and clone size reflect that table, while D and trimming were determined from the DNA. The sample comprises approximately 130,000 clones, around nine tenths of which are singletons, and roughly 2.2% rests with the top ten. The sample comes from a study of blood T cell repertoires in COVID-19. Study details: Some COVID-19 samples were acute and others convalescent; all came from the United States, Italy and Spain. T cells, B-cell-depleted T cells, or PBMCs supplied cDNA or gDNA.

Germline lookup yields CDR1 MNHEY and CDR2 SVGAGI. Trimming shortened V by 6 bases and J by 10 bases, and 16 bases separated the two germline ends. This CDR3 contains 14 residues. Recovered status applied to Cohort 3 donors who had two consecutive negative PCRs. It also applied to those with clearance or with symptom resolution. Specimen: PBMCs or T cells enriched from blood (not recorded which). This TCR was sampled from a woman between 50 and 59 years old who had recovered from COVID-19. The chain is built from TRBV6-5 and TRBJ1-6, with D unresolved. The CDR3 DNA follows: TGTGCCAGCAGGGGCGCGGAGGATGGCTCACCCCTCCACTTT. Its translation: CASRGAEDGSPLHF.